This entry lists 8 T cell receptor beta chains sequenced from one sample in a study of T cells after posttransplantation cyclophosphamide. Profiled with immunoSEQ multiplex PCR; TCRdb holds only in-frame clones, not every one. The specimen has 44,000 or so clones, none found just once. The specimen sequenced was PBMCs. These receptors were taken from a man aged 35 to 55 in good health, CMV-negative, and a related stem cell transplant donor.

This clone occurred many times. The chain uses TRBV30 and TRBJ2-2, with D maybe TRBD2 (7 bases). V gave up 6 bases and J gave up 4 bases, with 21 bases separating them. Germline lookup yields CDR1 GTSNPN and CDR2 SVGIG (reference sequence). The length of the CDR3 is 16 residues. The CDR3 bases are TGTGCCTGCACAGTACGGGGGCGGGAGTCCACCGGGGAGCTGTTTTTT. This sequence encodes CACTVRGRESTGELFF.

The CDR3 reads CASSIRTGGGYTF. The CDR3 DNA follows: TGTGCCAGCAGTATCCGGACAGGGGGTGGCTACACCTTC. The chain combines TRBV28 with TRBJ1-2; 10 positions match TRBD1. The CDR3 has 13 residues. J lost 7 bases, V lost 5 bases, and 4 bases had no gene match. CDR1 is MDHEN and CDR2 is SYDVKM in the germline V gene.

This clone has ten or more counts. The chain links TRBV28 to TRBJ1-2; D ambiguous. The CDR3 is 13 residues long. Per the germline V gene, CDR1 is MDHEN and CDR2 is SYDVKM. The CDR3 nucleotides read TGTGTGGCTCGCCACAACCAAGACTATGGCTACACCTTC. Its protein product is CVARHNQDYGYTF.

This clone occurred many times. V gene TRBV21-1 combines with J gene TRBJ2-5; the table's D call, TRBD1, was not checked against the DNA. TRBV21-1 is a listed pseudogene. CDR3 length: 20 residues. The CDR3 DNA follows: TGTGCCAGCAGCATTTCTGGGGGCGGGACAGAGAGCAGGGGGAGAGAGACCCAGTACTTC. Translated, it gives CASSISGGGTESRGRETQYF.

This clone was observed many times. The chain couples TRBV5-1 to TRBJ2-7, with 12 bases that match TRBD2. The trim removed 3 bases at V and 2 bases at J, leaving 3 bases unmatched. CDR1 and CDR2 (germline): SGHRS, YFSETQ. The CDR3 is 15 amino acids. DNA of the CDR3: TGCGCCAGCAGCTCGACTAGCGGGGGAACCTACGAGCAGTACTTC. Protein product: CASSSTSGGTYEQYF.

This clone was seen ten or more times. The chain couples TRBV5-4 to TRBJ2-3; 10 nucleotides align to TRBD2. The CDR3 sequence is 17 residues long. The V gene end was trimmed by 4 bases and the J gene end by 4 bases; junction bases not matched to a gene: 12. Germline V CDR1 and CDR2: SGHNT, YYREEE (reference sequence). The CDR3 DNA is TGTGCCAGCAGCCCCCAAAGGGCTAGCGGGAGTTCAGATACGCAGTATTTT. Its translation is CASSPQRASGSSDTQYF.

This clone was observed many times. The chain couples TRBV7-8 to TRBJ2-1, with 7 positions matching TRBD2. The germline CDR1 and CDR2 sequences are SGHVS and FQNEAQ. V lost 5 bases to trimming and J lost 7 bases; unmatched junction nucleotides: 17. The CDR3 totals 17 residues. In DNA form, the CDR3 reads TGTGCCAGCAGCCCCCCCAGGGTAGCGGGCGTGGGAAATGAGCAGTTCTTC. Translated, it gives CASSPPRVAGVGNEQFF.

Many counts were recorded for this clone. The chain combines TRBV5-4 with TRBJ1-2; TRBD1 might be the D (5 bases). Trimming removed 0 bases from V and 4 bases from J, with 13 bases in between. CDR1 SGHNT and CDR2 YYREEE come from the germline V gene (reference sequence). CDR3 size: 15 residues. CDR3 region: CASSLVAGSVYGYTF. The CDR3 region has the DNA TGTGCCAGCAGCTTGGTCGCAGGGTCCGTCTATGGCTACACCTTC.